The T cell receptor beta chain under discussion was sequenced for a study of shared clonotypes between healthy human individuals. Study context: Serving as donors were a couple of women and three men, whose ages spanned 18 to 49. Study-level results: Collection of samples was limited to blood; tissue repertoires likely differ.

Notes on this clone: The antigen remains undetermined.

CD4+ cells underwent separation, giving CD45RA+ naive and CD45RA-negative memory subsets. Libraries were prepared by immunoSEQ multiplex PCR; TCRdb keeps only in-frame clonotypes and omits some of them. Of approximately 2.1 million clones in the sample, just over 90% were seen once. Germline V lookup: CDR1 MDHEN, CDR2 SYDVKM. The CDR3 extends over 13 amino acids. V lost 1 base, J lost 5 bases, and 9 bases lay in between. The receptor's source is a man between 18 and 29 years old in good health. Some clones in this sample may be carry-over from other donors' samples. The sequencing input was naive CD4+ T cells from PBMCs. As for subset: CD45RA+ positively selected. The chain recombines TRBV28 with TRBJ2-7; D gene uncertain. The CDR3 DNA reads as TGTGCCAGCAGTTTATTAGGGATCCACGAGCAGTACTTC. Its protein is CASSLLGIHEQYF. The full variable domain, with the rest looked up from reference TRBV28 and TRBJ2-7, is DVKVTQSSRYLVKRTGEKVFLECVQDMDHENMFWYRQDPGLGLRLIYFSYDVKMKEKGDIPEGYSVSREKKERFSLILESASTNQTSMYLCASSLLGIHEQYFGPGTRLTVT.